This passage covers 20 T cell receptor beta chains from one sample sequenced in a study of technical replicates of blood from a handful of donors. Data came from immunoSEQ multiplex PCR; TCRdb stores just in-frame clones and leaves some out. The table has about 75,000 clones, around 97% seen once. Material for sequencing was T cells isolated from PBMCs. These receptors all stem from a human donor in good health.

This clone occurred once. This chain joins TRBV15 and TRBJ2-7; 9 nucleotides line up with TRBD1. J gave up 6 bases and V 5 bases, and 17 bases lay outside the gene matches. The CDR3 sequence is 17 residues long. Germline V gene sequence: CDR1 LNHNV, CDR2 YYDKDF (reference sequence). The CDR3 nucleotides are TGTGCCACCAGCCGCTCGTTTGGTGGACAGGGGAGAGGCGAGCAGTACTTC. This encodes CATSRSFGGQGRGEQYF.

The chain couples TRBV9 to TRBJ1-2, with 9 bases identical to TRBD1. Germline assignment: CDR1 SGDLS and CDR2 YYNGEE. V shed 4 bases, J shed 4 bases, and the junction held 8 bases outside the gene matches. The CDR3 contains 15 residues. This CDR3 is CASSTYRGPFYGYTF. DNA for the CDR3: TGTGCCAGCAGCACTTACAGGGGGCCCTTCTATGGCTACACCTTC.

The rearrangement links TRBV9 to TRBJ1-2, with TRBD1 as a possible D gene (5 bases). V lost 3 bases, J lost 1 base, and 13 bases lay in between. This CDR3 is 15 amino acids long. Germline lookup yields CDR1 SGDLS and CDR2 YYNGEE. The CDR3 is CASSGGGQFNYGYTF. The CDR3, as DNA: TGTGCCAGCAGCGGGGGCGGACAATTTAACTATGGCTACACCTTC.

This clone has only one observation. The CDR3 nucleotides read TGCGCCAGCAGCCAAGGTCCAGGGGGGTTGGAGACCCAGTACTTC. Residues: CASSQGPGGLETQYF. This sequence joins TRBV4-1 and TRBJ2-5; D is possibly TRBD1 (7 bases). Trimming removed 1 base at V and 5 bases at J, with 14 bases between. Per the germline V gene, CDR1 is MGHRA and CDR2 is YSYEKL. CDR3 size: 15 residues.

The chain couples TRBV7-9 to TRBJ2-1; possible D gene TRBD2, 6 bases. The CDR3 is 14 residues long. The V end was cut by 1 base, the J end by 8 bases, with 12 bases between. CDR1 is SEHNR, CDR2 FQNEAQ, per germline (reference sequence). CDR3 in amino acids: CASSLESSAYEQFF. CDR3 bases: TGTGCCAGCAGCTTAGAATCTAGCGCGTATGAGCAGTTCTTC.

The chain couples TRBV5-1 to TRBJ1-4, with D possibly matching TRBD1 (5 bases). V lost 3 bases, J lost 7 bases, and 19 bases lay in between. From germline, CDR1 is SGHRS and CDR2 YFSETQ. The CDR3 length is 16 residues. CDR3 nucleotides: TGCGCCAGCAGCTCAAGTGCGCAGGGTGGTGCTGAAAAACTGTTTTTT. Encoded protein: CASSSSAQGGAEKLFF.

The table lists this clone with a count of one. The rearrangement joins TRBV4-2 to TRBJ2-7; the match to TRBD1 covers 7 bases. From germline, CDR1 is LGHNA and CDR2 YNFKEQ. The CDR3 sequence is 16 residues long. The V segment lost 5 bases and the J segment 0 bases; nucleotides outside the gene matches: 10. CDR3 DNA: TGTGCCAGCAGCGAATCGACAGGGTTCAACTCCTACGAGCAGTACTTC. Translated: CASSESTGFNSYEQYF.

The rearrangement joins TRBV19 to TRBJ1-5, with TRBD1 as a possible D gene (6 bases). The V gene lost 3 bases and the J gene lost 7 bases, with 13 bases spanning the gap. The CDR3 spans 14 residues. Per the germline V gene, CDR1 is LNHDA and CDR2 is SQIVND (reference sequence). CDR3 coding DNA: TGTGCCAGTAGTATGCCCAGGGGTGAACAGCCCCAGCATTTT. This gives the protein CASSMPRGEQPQHF.

The CDR3 is CASSLSGNQPQHF. DNA for the CDR3: TGTGCCAGCAGCTTATCGGGCAATCAGCCCCAGCATTTT. V is TRBV11-2 and J is TRBJ1-5; D is unresolved. CDR1 and CDR2 (germline): SGHAT, FQNNGV. The CDR3 has 13 residues. With 2 bases removed from V and 2 bases from J, the gap between germline ends came to 4 bases.

V and J are TRBV5-1 and TRBJ2-3; possible D gene TRBD2, 5 bases. V lost 5 bases to trimming and J lost 4 bases, with 8 bases between them. This CDR3 is built from 12 residues. The germline gives CDR1 SGHRS, CDR2 YFSETQ. The CDR3 DNA sequence: TGCGCCAGCAGTGCGGACTCAGATACGCAGTATTTT. Translated: CASSADSDTQYF.

The V gene is TRBV4-1, the J gene TRBJ2-1, with TRBD2 matching over 8 bases. CDR3 length: 18 residues. Trimming removed 0 bases from V and 0 bases from J; junction bases left unmatched: 7. Germline lookup yields CDR1 MGHRA and CDR2 YSYEKL. This CDR3 reads CASSQDDSGESSYNEQFF. The CDR3 DNA is TGCGCCAGCAGCCAAGATGATAGCGGGGAGAGCTCCTACAATGAGCAGTTCTTC.

The chain couples TRBV5-6 to TRBJ2-1; 10 bases align to TRBD1. V shed 4 bases, J shed 12 bases, and the junction held 1 base outside the gene matches. CDR1 SGHDT and CDR2 YYEEEE come from the germline V gene. The CDR3 length is 11 residues. The CDR3 reads CASSGDRGQFF. CDR3 bases: TGTGCCAGCAGCGGGGACAGGGGGCAGTTCTTC.

This chain links TRBV6-1 with TRBJ1-1; D ambiguous. Germline assignment: CDR1 MNHNS and CDR2 SASEGT. Trimming took off 4 bases at V and 5 bases at J, with 14 bases between the two ends. The CDR3 extends over 14 amino acids. The CDR3 coding sequence is TGTGCCAGCAGTGGGGGAGACTGGCCGACTGAAGCTTTCTTT. Translating it yields CASSGGDWPTEAFF.

The CDR3 DNA sequence: TGCGCCAGCAGCTTGACACAGCTTAACACTGAAGCTTTCTTT. This codes for CASSLTQLNTEAFF. This chain joins TRBV5-1 and TRBJ1-1; no clear D gene. The CDR3 loop spans 14 amino acids. In germline, CDR1 is SGHRS, CDR2 YFSETQ. The ends were cut back, 1 base at V and 2 bases at J, with 9 bases in the middle.

The V gene is TRBV7-3, the J gene TRBJ2-1; 7 bases are shared with TRBD2. This CDR3 spans 16 amino acids. Germline trimming cut 5 bases from V and 3 bases from J; bases unmatched to any gene: 10. Germline V CDR1 and CDR2: SGHTA, FQGTGA. CDR3 amino acids: CASSNPGRGNYNEQFF. CDR3 sequence (DNA): TGTGCCAGCAGCAACCCGGGGCGGGGGAACTACAATGAGCAGTTCTTC. Looking up the rest from reference TRBV7-3 and TRBJ2-1 gives the full variable domain: GAGVSQTPSNKVTEKGKYVELRCDPISGHTALYWYRQSLGQGPEFLIYFQGTGAADDSGLPNDRFFAVRPEGSVSTLKIQRTERGDSAVYLCASSNPGRGNYNEQFFGPGTRLTVL.

The chain is built from TRBV6-1 and TRBJ2-1; 11 bases fit TRBD1. The CDR3 loop spans 15 amino acids. The V and J ends lost 6 bases and 5 bases, in that order; junction bases with no gene match: 6. CDR1 and CDR2 from the germline V gene are MNHNS and SASEGT. The CDR3 loop is CASSPTGQGDNEQFF. The CDR3 bases are TGTGCCAGCAGCCCTACGGGACAGGGGGACAATGAGCAGTTCTTC.

The CDR3 protein is CASSRGTSGRAITETQYF. CDR3 nucleotides: TGTGCCAGCAGCCGGGGGACTAGCGGGAGGGCCATAACGGAGACCCAGTACTTC. This chain uses TRBV4-2 with TRBJ2-5, with 16 bases matching TRBD2. Trimming removed 4 bases from V and 5 bases from J; junction bases left unmatched: 10. The CDR3 spans 18 residues. Germline-derived CDR1 and CDR2 are LGHNA and YNFKEQ.

The chain uses TRBV7-9 and TRBJ2-5; no firm D call. Trimming left V 3 bases short and J 2 bases short, with 4 bases between. Germline lookup yields CDR1 SEHNR and CDR2 FQNEAQ (reference sequence). The CDR3 has 12 amino acids. The CDR3 here is CASSFLQETQYF. CDR3 bases: TGTGCCAGCAGCTTCCTTCAAGAGACCCAGTACTTC.

The chain couples TRBV9 to TRBJ1-2; 7 nucleotides align to TRBD1. The CDR3 runs 16 residues. V lost 4 bases, J lost 2 bases, and 11 bases stayed unmatched. Germline CDR1 is SGDLS and CDR2 is YYNGEE. In DNA form, the CDR3 reads TGTGCCAGCAGCCACTCCGGGACAGCTATAAACTATGGCTACACCTTC. It codes for CASSHSGTAINYGYTF.

The rearrangement uses TRBV18 and TRBJ1-5, with D possibly matching TRBD1 (5 bases). Germline V CDR1 and CDR2: KGHSH, LQKENI. This CDR3 has 16 residues. The germline V and J ends were trimmed by 3 bases and 0 bases, with 12 bases remaining between them. For the CDR3, the DNA is TGTGCCAGCTCACCGGGGCAGACGTATAGCAATCAGCCCCAGCATTTT. Encoded protein: CASSPGQTYSNQPQHF.